This T cell receptor (beta chain) was captured by sequencing in a study of T cell responses to AZD1222 COVID-19 vaccine. As for the study in general: Second doses were pooled across both intervals (about 4 or about 12 weeks). Broader study findings: Spike-specific TCR breadth and depth both grew after two AZD1222 doses. Researchers report vaccine-associated CD4 TCRs spanning spike, with dominance at 160-218 and 743-854.

Details on this clone: Its antigen is as yet unknown.

Trimming took 6 bases from V and 8 from J, leaving 20 bases between them. The CDR3 sequence is 15 residues long. Germline lookup yields CDR1 MNHEY and CDR2 SVGAGI. Sequencing used immunoSEQ multiplex PCR; TCRdb keeps in-frame clones, though not all of them. The sample has 53,000 or so clones; 84% are singletons. The source of this sequence is an adult in good health. The sample here was peripheral blood, taken on day 0 of AZD1222 vaccination. This sequence joins TRBV6-5 and TRBJ2-1; D remains ambiguous. The CDR3 loop is CASSLGSLAFDEQFF. The CDR3 region has the DNA TGTGCCAGCAGCCTAGGGTCTTTGGCTTTTGATGAGCAGTTCTTC.